One T cell receptor (beta chain) is described in this entry. The antigen remains unidentified. V lost 8 bases and J 0 bases, leaving 13 bases between the germline ends. CDR3 length: 14 amino acids. Germline V gene sequence: CDR1 SGHTA, CDR2 FQGNSA. For the second PCR, which ran for roughly 6 to 12 cycles, a sample-barcoded 5' primer and a J-beta primer mix were used. Each TCR beta cDNA got a 12-nucleotide random molecular identifier. TCRdb itself ran the 5' RACE reads through MiXCR, one entry per CDR3 protein. The sample lists 790,000 or so distinct CDR3 sequences, 35% to 50% occurring once. The sample originates from a study of blood T cells in healthy people across ages. The study's findings and limits: Roughly linearly, TCR beta diversity per million T cells fell as age increased.

This chain links TRBV7-2 with TRBJ1-1; D not certain. This TCR derives from a man older than 75 in good health. Specimen: blood. CDR3 sequence: CASLGDLMNTEAFF. Here the CDR3 DNA reads TGTGCCAGCCTCGGGGATTTAATGAACACTGAAGCTTTCTTT.